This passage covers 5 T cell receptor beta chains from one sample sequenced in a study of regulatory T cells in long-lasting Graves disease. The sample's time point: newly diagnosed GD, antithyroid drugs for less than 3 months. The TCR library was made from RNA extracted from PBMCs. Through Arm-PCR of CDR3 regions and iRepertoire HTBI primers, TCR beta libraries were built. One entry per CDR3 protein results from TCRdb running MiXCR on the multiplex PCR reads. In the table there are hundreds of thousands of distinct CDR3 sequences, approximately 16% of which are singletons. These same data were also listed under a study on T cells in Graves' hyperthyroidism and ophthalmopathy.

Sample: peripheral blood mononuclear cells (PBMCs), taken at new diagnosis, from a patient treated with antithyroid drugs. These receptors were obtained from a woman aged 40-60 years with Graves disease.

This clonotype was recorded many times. This CDR3 is CASAEGGEKLFF. CDR3 sequence (DNA): TGTGCCAGCGCCGAAGGAGGGGAAAAACTGTTTTTT. This sequence joins TRBV28 and TRBJ1-4; no clear D gene. V shed 8 bases and J shed 8 bases, with 12 bases lying between them. Germline values: CDR1 MDHEN, CDR2 SYDVKM. The CDR3 runs 12 residues. Supplemented by reference TRBV28 and TRBJ1-4, the full variable domain reads DVKVTQSSRYLVKRTGEKVFLECVQDMDHENMFWYRQDPGLGLRLIYFSYDVKMKEKGDIPEGYSVSREKKERFSLILESASTNQTSMYLCASAEGGEKLFFGSGTQLSVL.

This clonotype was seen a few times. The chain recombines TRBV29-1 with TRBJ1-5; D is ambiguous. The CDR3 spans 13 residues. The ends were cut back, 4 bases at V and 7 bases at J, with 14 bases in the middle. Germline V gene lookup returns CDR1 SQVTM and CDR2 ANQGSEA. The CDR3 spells CSVVDHLGQPQHF. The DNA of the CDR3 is TGCAGCGTTGTCGACCATCTAGGGCAGCCCCAGCATTTT.

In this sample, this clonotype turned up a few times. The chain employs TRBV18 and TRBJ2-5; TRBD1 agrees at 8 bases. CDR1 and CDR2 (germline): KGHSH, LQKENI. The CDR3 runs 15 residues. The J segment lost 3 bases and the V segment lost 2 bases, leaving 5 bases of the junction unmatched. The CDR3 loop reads CASSPGTGTEETQYF. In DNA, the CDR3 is TGTGCCAGCTCACCAGGGACAGGCACCGAAGAGACCCAGTACTTC.

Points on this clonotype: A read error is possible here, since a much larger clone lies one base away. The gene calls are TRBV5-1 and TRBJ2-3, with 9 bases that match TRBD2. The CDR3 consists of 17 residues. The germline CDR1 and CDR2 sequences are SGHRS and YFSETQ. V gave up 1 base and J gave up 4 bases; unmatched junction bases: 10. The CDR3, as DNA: TGCGCCAGCAGCTTGCTGGGATCTAGCGGGGTCGCAGATACGCAGTATTTT. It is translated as CASSLLGSSGVADTQYF.

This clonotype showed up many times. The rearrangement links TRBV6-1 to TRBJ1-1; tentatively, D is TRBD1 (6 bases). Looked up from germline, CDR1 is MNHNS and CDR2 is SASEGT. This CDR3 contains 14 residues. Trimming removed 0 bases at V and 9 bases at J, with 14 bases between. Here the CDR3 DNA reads TGTGCCAGCAGTGAAGCGAGTGGGGGGGGCAAAGCTTTCTTT. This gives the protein CASSEASGGGKAFF.